Given below is one T cell receptor (beta chain) in context. Its target is not known. Those who donated were healthy bone marrow donors. The entry originates in a study of cytomegalovirus exposure and HLA in healthy donors. Overall study context: Of all 400 or so donors who were genotyped, roughly 81% belonged to the Caucasian-associated ancestry cluster. Study outcomes and limitations: For most subjects, TCR beta sequences were reported to predict HLA-A and HLA-B alleles with accuracy. Some 16,000 TCR beta sequences were associated with HLA alleles at 0.05 false discovery rate in a later analysis.

The length of the CDR3 is 14 residues. J was trimmed by 4 bases and V by 9 bases; bases with no gene match: 10. Germline CDR1 is LNHDA and CDR2 is SQIVND (reference sequence). The PCR contained 60 Vbeta and 13 Jbeta primers. Some clones are missing from TCRdb's copy, which holds only in-frame ones; the method was immunoSEQ multiplex PCR. The sample has more than 50,000 clones, 77% seen once; the top ten hold less than 3%. The sequencing sample was made of PBMCs. The chain recombines TRBV19 with TRBJ1-2, with 8 bases lining up with TRBD1. This sequence originates from a female donor in good health and CMV-seronegative. The chain's CDR3 is CASATTDRVYGYTF. DNA for the CDR3: TGTGCCAGCGCTACGACGGACAGGGTCTATGGCTACACCTTC.